The sequence of this T cell receptor beta chain was determined in a study of blood T cell repertoires in COVID-19. Overall study: Some COVID-19 samples were acute and others convalescent; all came from the United States, Italy and Spain. Nucleic acid was either cDNA or gDNA, and it came from T cells, B-cell-depleted T cells, or PBMCs.

This CDR3 region has 16 residues. Deletions cut 3 bases from V and 10 bases from J, with 21 bases between. Germline V lookup: CDR1 KGHSH, CDR2 LQKENI. As handled by the study authors: Estimates of nucleated cell counts were drawn from the amplification of reference gene primers. Assay used: immunoSEQ multiplex PCR; TCRdb lists only in-frame clones, some missing. D and trimming come from the DNA, and the V and J calls and clone size come from that table. The sample contains about 76,000 clones, more than 75% of which appear only once. The specimen sequenced was peripheral blood. This chain connects TRBV18 to TRBJ1-4; D possibly corresponds to TRBD1 (5 bases). The clonotype comes from a human donor in a cohort sampled during active COVID-19. CDR3 sequence (DNA): TGTGCCAGCTCACCTAGCTCCGGGACTGCTAGGGGAAAACTGTTTTTT. It encodes CASSPSSGTARGKLFF. Supplemented by reference TRBV18 and TRBJ1-4, the full variable domain reads NAGVMQNPRHLVRRRGQEARLRCSPMKGHSHVYWYRQLPEEGLKFMVYLQKENIIDESGMPKERFSAEFPKEGPSILRIQQVVRGDSAAYFCASSPSSGTARGKLFFGSGTQLSVL.